The clone carrying this T cell receptor beta chain was picked up one time. Its specificity is unknown. The data originate from a study of Graves' ophthalmopathy and Graves' hyperthyroidism. Study-wide findings and caveats: Sensitivity reached roughly 90% and specificity roughly 82% for a 13-signature model separating ophthalmopathy from stable hyperthyroidism. Blood was where most expanded thyroid clonotypes above 0.001 frequency also turned up.

Amplification from RNA transcripts yielded the TCR beta CDR3 regions. First-round RT-PCR with HTBI primers preceded a second-round multiplex PCR. Each CDR3 protein gets one entry after TCRdb re-called the multiplex PCR reads with MiXCR. The sample lists roughly 160,000 distinct CDR3 sequences, roughly two fifths occurring once. The source is a young man with Graves' ophthalmopathy. The sample comprised peripheral blood.

The CDR3 DNA reads TGTGCCAGCAAGAAGACAGGGAGTAATTCACCCCTCCACTTT. Translation gives CASKKTGSNSPLHF. The chain links TRBV12-3 or TRBV12-4 to TRBJ1-6; 7 nucleotides match TRBD1. The CDR3 consists of 14 residues. Unmatched junction bases numbered 6, after V lost 7 bases and J lost 6 bases.